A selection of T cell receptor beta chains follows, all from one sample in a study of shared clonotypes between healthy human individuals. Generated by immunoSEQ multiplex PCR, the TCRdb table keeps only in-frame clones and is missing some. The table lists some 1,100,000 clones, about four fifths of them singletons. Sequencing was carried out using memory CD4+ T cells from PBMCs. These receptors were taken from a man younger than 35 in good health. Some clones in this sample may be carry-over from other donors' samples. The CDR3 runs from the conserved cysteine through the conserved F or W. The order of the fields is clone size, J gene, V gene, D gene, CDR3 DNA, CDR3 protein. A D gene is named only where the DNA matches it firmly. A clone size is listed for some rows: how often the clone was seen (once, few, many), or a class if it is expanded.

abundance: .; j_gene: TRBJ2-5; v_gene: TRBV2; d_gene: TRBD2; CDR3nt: TGTGCCAGCAGCCAGCGGGGCGGGAGTATAGAGACCCAGTACTTC; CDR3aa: CASSQRGGSIETQYF
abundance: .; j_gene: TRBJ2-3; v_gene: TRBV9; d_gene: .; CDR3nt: TGTGCCAGCAGCGTAACCCCCACGCTAGCGGATACGCAGTATTTT; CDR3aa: CASSVTPTLADTQYF
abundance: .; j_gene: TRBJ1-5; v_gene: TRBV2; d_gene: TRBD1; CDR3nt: TGTGCCAGCAGATCCGGGACAGGGGGCATCGGTCAGCCCCAGCATTTT; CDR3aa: CASRSGTGGIGQPQHF
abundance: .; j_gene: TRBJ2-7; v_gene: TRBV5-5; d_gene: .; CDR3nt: TGTGCCAGCAGCTTCCGGCCCGCGGGAGAGCAGTACTTC; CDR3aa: CASSFRPAGEQYF
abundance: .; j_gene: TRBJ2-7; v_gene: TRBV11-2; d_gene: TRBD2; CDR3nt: TGTGCCAGCAGCTTTTCGACTAGCGGGAGTTACGAGCAGTACTTC; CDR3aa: CASSFSTSGSYEQYF
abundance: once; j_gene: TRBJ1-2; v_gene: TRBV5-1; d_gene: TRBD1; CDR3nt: TGCGCCAGCAGCTTGACAGGACAGGGGGCCTATGGCTACACCTTC; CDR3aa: CASSLTGQGAYGYTF
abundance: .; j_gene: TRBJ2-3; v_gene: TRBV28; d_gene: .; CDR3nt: TGTGCCAGCAGTTTTTCCCGGGGAGGCACAGATACGCAGTATTTT; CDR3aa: CASSFSRGGTDTQYF
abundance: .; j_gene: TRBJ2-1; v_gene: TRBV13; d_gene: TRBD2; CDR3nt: TGTGCCAGCAGCTATCGACTAGCGGGACTAGATGAGCAGTTCTTC; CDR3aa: CASSYRLAGLDEQFF
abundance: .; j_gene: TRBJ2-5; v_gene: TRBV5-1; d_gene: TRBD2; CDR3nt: TGCGCCAGCAGCGGGGGACAGGGAACCGGACTAGCGGGAGTGGTAGAGACCCAGTACTTC; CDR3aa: CASSGGQGTGLAGVVETQYF
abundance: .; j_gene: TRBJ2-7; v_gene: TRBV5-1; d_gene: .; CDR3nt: TGCGCCAGCAGTTCTACAGGGATCGGGGCTTCCTACGAGCAGTACTTC; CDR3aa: CASSSTGIGASYEQYF
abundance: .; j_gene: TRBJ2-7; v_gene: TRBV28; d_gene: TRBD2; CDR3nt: TGTGCCAGCAGTTCCCCACTAGCGGGAGGGCCCTACGAGCAGTACTTC; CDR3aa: CASSSPLAGGPYEQYF
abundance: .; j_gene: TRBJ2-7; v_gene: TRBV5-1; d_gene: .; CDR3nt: TGCGCCAGCAGCTCGGACTCAGGCTCCTACGAGCAGTACTTC; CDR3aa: CASSSDSGSYEQYF
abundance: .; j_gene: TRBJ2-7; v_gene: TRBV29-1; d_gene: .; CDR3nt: TGCAGCGCCTCCGACAGGTACGAGCAGTACTTC; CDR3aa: CSASDRYEQYF
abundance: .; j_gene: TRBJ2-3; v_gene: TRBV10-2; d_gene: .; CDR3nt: TGCGCCAGCAGTCCCAGCGGTAGCACAGATACGCAGTATTTT; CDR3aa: CASSPSGSTDTQYF
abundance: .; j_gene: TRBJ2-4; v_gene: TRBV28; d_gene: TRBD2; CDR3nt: TGTGCCAGCGCCAGTTATAGCGGGAGTCTTTGGAACATTCAGTACTTC; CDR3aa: CASASYSGSLWNIQYF
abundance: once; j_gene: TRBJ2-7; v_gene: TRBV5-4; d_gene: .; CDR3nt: TGTGCCAGCAGCGGAGGGGGAAACGAGCAGTACTTC; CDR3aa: CASSGGGNEQYF
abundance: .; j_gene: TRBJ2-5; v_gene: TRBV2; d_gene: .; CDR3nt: TGTGCCAGCAGTGAATATGGGGAGACCCAGTACTTC; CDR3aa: CASSEYGETQYF
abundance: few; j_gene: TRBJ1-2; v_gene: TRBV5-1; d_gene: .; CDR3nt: TGCGCCAGCAGCTTGGAACAGGCCAGATATGGCTACACCTTC; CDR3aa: CASSLEQARYGYTF
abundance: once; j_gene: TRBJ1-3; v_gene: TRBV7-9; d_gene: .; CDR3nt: TGTGCCAGCAGCCCCAGGGGAGACAGAGGAAACACCATATATTTT; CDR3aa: CASSPRGDRGNTIYF
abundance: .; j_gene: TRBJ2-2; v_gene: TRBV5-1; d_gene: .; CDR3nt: TGCGCCAGCAGCTCAGGACAGGGGGAGCTGTTTTTT; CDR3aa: CASSSGQGELFF
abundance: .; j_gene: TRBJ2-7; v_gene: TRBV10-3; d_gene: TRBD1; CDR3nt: TGTGCCACATTTTTGGGGACAGGGCCCTACGAGCAGTACTTC; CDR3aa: CATFLGTGPYEQYF
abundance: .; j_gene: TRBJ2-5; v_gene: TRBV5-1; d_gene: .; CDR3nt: TGCGCCAGCAGCCTAGGGGGTTCGGAGACCCAGTACTTC; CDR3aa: CASSLGGSETQYF
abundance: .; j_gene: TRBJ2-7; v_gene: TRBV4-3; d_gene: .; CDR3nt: TGCGCCAGCAGCCTTGAGCGGGTGACCCCCTACGAGCAGTACTTC; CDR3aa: CASSLERVTPYEQYF
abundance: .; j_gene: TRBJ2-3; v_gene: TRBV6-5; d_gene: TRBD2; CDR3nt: TGTGCCAGCAGGTCGGGGGGAGCGGGAGGTGATACGCAGTATTTT; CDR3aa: CASRSGGAGGDTQYF
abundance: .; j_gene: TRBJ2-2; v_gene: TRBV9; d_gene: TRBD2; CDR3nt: TGTGCCAGCAGCGTAGCTGGACTAGCGGCGAACACCGGGGAGCTGTTTTTT; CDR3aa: CASSVAGLAANTGELFF
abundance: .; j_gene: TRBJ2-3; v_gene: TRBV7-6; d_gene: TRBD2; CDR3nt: TGTGCCAGCAGCTTGGGACTAGCGGGGACGGCTACGCAGTATTTT; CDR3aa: CASSLGLAGTATQYF